This entry lists 27 T cell receptor beta chains sequenced from one sample in a study of T cell repertoires in cytomegalovirus infection. Their target antigens are unknown. TCRdb re-called the reads through MiXCR, storing one row per CDR3 protein. Of some 120,000 distinct CDR3 sequences in the sample, roughly a tenth are singletons; the top ten hold 25% to 40%. The sequencing input was PBMCs, sequenced either directly or after in vitro stimulation (not recorded which). Receptors originate from a human donor in good health (CMV status not recorded). Some clones in this sample may be carry-over from other donors' samples.

A remark on this clonotype: A junction end diverges from the germline sequence, so it may reflect a read error. The rearrangement links TRBV5-4 to TRBJ1-3, with 9 bases that match TRBD1. The V gene's germline CDR1 is SGHNT and CDR2 YYREEE (reference sequence). This CDR3 contains 14 residues. In DNA form, the CDR3 reads TGTGCCAGCAGCTCCGGACAGGGGAGAAAAACCATATATTTT. Encoded protein: CASSSGQGRKTIYF.

This clonotype was detected many times. The chain couples TRBV7-2 to TRBJ2-5; 10 bases fit TRBD1. The CDR3 extends over 17 amino acids. From germline, CDR1 is SGHTA and CDR2 FQGNSA. Germline trimming cut 7 bases from V and 0 bases from J; bases unmatched to any gene: 11. DNA for the CDR3: TGTGCCAGCAACCGAGGGCCGGGACAGGGGAACCAAGAGACCCAGTACTTC. Protein product: CASNRGPGQGNQETQYF.

This clonotype was picked up many times. The V and J genes are TRBV5-4 and TRBJ2-1; 8 bases align to TRBD2. The CDR3 totals 17 residues. Trimming at V came to 0 bases and at J to 6 bases, leaving 11 bases not matched to a gene. Germline V gene lookup returns CDR1 SGHNT and CDR2 YYREEE (reference sequence). CDR3 region: CASSLGGGTSARNEQFF. The CDR3 DNA reads TGTGCCAGCAGCTTGGGTGGAGGGACTAGTGCGCGCAATGAGCAGTTCTTC.

This clonotype appeared a few times. The chain links TRBV19 to TRBJ1-3; no clear D. The germline CDR1 and CDR2 sequences are LNHDA and SQIVND (reference sequence). V lost 3 bases, J lost 0 bases, and 9 bases lay in between. The CDR3 has 15 amino acids. Here the CDR3 DNA reads TGTGCCAGTAGTATCAGGACGAGCTCTGGAAACACCATATATTTT. It translates to CASSIRTSSGNTIYF.

This clonotype was recorded many times. This chain's CDR3 is CASSQGLRDLYEQYF. DNA of the CDR3: TGTGCCAGCAGCCAGGGTCTTAGGGACCTCTACGAGCAGTACTTC. J is TRBJ2-7 and V is TRBV7-2; D assignment may be TRBD1 or TRBD2 (5 bases each). The CDR3 length is 15 residues. The V gene's germline CDR1 is SGHTA and CDR2 FQGNSA. Trimming removed 5 bases at V and 3 bases at J, with 17 bases between.

The table lists this clonotype with many counts. The chain is built from TRBV12-3 or TRBV12-4 and TRBJ2-3, with D perhaps TRBD1 (6 bases). Trimming took 8 bases from V and 1 from J, leaving 16 bases between them. The CDR3 is 15 residues long. The CDR3 nucleotides are TGTGCCAGCTATAGGGGGTCTGGGGGCACAGATACGCAGTATTTT. The encoded protein is CASYRGSGGTDTQYF.

V is TRBV5-1 and J is TRBJ2-1, with D unclear. The V end lost 4 bases, the J end lost 4 bases, and 6 bases lay between the germline ends. Germline values: CDR1 SGHRS, CDR2 YFSETQ. This CDR3 has 12 residues. The CDR3 coding sequence is TGCGCCAGCAGCCTCCAATACAATGAGCAGTTCTTC. Amino acids: CASSLQYNEQFF.

This clonotype has at least ten counts. V gene TRBV6-5 combines with J gene TRBJ2-1; 7 positions agree with TRBD2. The CDR3 consists of 17 residues. J was trimmed by 4 bases and V by 5 bases; bases with no gene match: 14. Germline CDR1 is MNHEY and CDR2 is SVGAGI. The chain's CDR3 is CASSRTPGLAVYNEQFF. The CDR3 DNA is TGTGCCAGCAGTAGGACCCCGGGGCTAGCGGTATACAATGAGCAGTTCTTC.

The chain employs TRBV11-2 and TRBJ2-3, with 13 bases lining up with TRBD2. CDR1 and CDR2 (germline): SGHAT, FQNNGV. With V trimmed by 4 bases and J by 0 bases, 4 bases remained unmatched. This CDR3 has 17 amino acids. CDR3 amino acids: CASSSKGLAGSTDTQYF. For the CDR3, the DNA is TGTGCCAGCAGCTCGAAGGGACTAGCGGGGAGCACAGATACGCAGTATTTT.

The table lists this clonotype with many counts. The chain recombines TRBV11-2 with TRBJ1-6, with 9 bases matching TRBD1. The junction had 5 bases not matched to a gene; V was cut back by 5 bases and J by 6 bases. The CDR3 spans 15 residues. Germline V gene sequence: CDR1 SGHAT, CDR2 FQNNGV. Here the CDR3 reads CASSHGQGFNSPLHF. The DNA of the CDR3 is TGTGCCAGCAGCCATGGACAGGGGTTTAATTCACCCCTCCACTTT.

This clonotype was detected many times. The chain has TRBV7-2 and TRBJ1-2; tentative D call: TRBD1 (5 bases). CDR3 size: 17 residues. V shed 1 base and J shed 0 bases, with 15 bases lying between them. Per the germline V gene, CDR1 is SGHTA and CDR2 is FQGNSA. The CDR3 loop is CASSLERAGRSNYGYTF. Written as DNA, the CDR3 is TGTGCCAGCAGCTTAGAGCGCGCAGGGAGATCTAACTATGGCTACACCTTC.

The chain joins TRBV20-1 to TRBJ2-1; no reliable D call. Trimming left V 1 base short and J 4 bases short, with 11 bases between. The CDR3 sequence is 14 residues long. Germline V gives CDR1 DFQATT, CDR2 SNEGSKA (reference sequence). CDR3 loop: CSARVRPGYNEQFF. CDR3 in DNA: TGCAGTGCTAGAGTCCGGCCAGGTTACAATGAGCAGTTCTTC.

This clonotype has just a few counts. The rearrangement uses TRBV19 and TRBJ1-1; D not certain. The V end was cut by 7 bases, the J end by 10 bases, with 22 bases between. CDR3 length: 14 amino acids. Germline CDR1 is LNHDA and CDR2 is SQIVND (reference sequence). The CDR3 protein is CASTRRSRVDPAFF. CDR3 nucleotides: TGTGCCAGTACTCGACGGTCGAGGGTGGACCCAGCTTTCTTT.

This clonotype is labeled large. The V and J genes are TRBV7-6 and TRBJ1-2; D is unresolved. The CDR3 totals 16 residues. Germline-derived CDR1 and CDR2 are SGHVS and FNYEAQ. The germline V and J ends were trimmed by 1 base and 3 bases, with 15 bases remaining between them. Written as DNA, the CDR3 is TGTGCCAGCAGCTTAGGACCACGCGGCAGCTACTATGGCTACACCTTC. It encodes CASSLGPRGSYYGYTF.

This clonotype was observed a few times. V gene TRBV12-3 or TRBV12-4 combines with J gene TRBJ2-5; D is possibly TRBD1 or TRBD2 (5 bases each). The V gene lost 5 bases and the J gene lost 4 bases, with 14 bases spanning the gap. The CDR3 is 14 residues long. CDR3 DNA: TGTGCCAGCAGTCCTCGGGACCTTCGAGAGACCCAGTACTTC. Protein product: CASSPRDLRETQYF.

This clonotype was observed at least ten times. CDR3 sequence (DNA): TGTGCCAGCAGTCTCACAGCCTTGAACACTGAAGCTTTCTTT. This codes for CASSLTALNTEAFF. The chain employs TRBV27 and TRBJ1-1; no clear D. CDR3 length: 14 residues. CDR1 is MNHEY and CDR2 is SMNVEV in the germline V gene (reference sequence). V was pared by 5 bases and J by 0 bases, with 10 bases between.

The V gene is TRBV12-3 or TRBV12-4, the J gene TRBJ1-5, with D perhaps matching TRBD1 (5 bases). The CDR3 is made up of 15 amino acids. V was shortened by 5 bases and J by 1 base, with 12 bases between the two germline ends. In nucleotides, the CDR3 is TGTGCCAGCAGTCTACAGGCAGGCAGCAATCAGCCCCAGCATTTT. It is translated as CASSLQAGSNQPQHF.

This clonotype was picked up many times. The J gene is TRBJ1-1, the V gene TRBV19; TRBD1 aligns across 7 bases. The CDR3 loop spans 16 amino acids. V shed 6 bases and J 0 bases; nucleotides not matched to a gene: 10. CDR1 LNHDA and CDR2 SQIVND come from the germline V gene (reference sequence). CDR3 in amino acids: CASRAGQRTVNTEAFF. For the CDR3, the DNA is TGTGCCAGTAGGGCGGGACAGAGGACGGTGAACACTGAAGCTTTCTTT.

In nucleotides, the CDR3 is TGTGCCAGCAAGTCCGAGGTCATGAACACTGAAGCTTTCTTT. Its protein is CASKSEVMNTEAFF. The V call is TRBV25-1, the J call TRBJ1-1; D call uncertain. The CDR3 has 14 amino acids. Germline CDR1 MGHDK, CDR2 SYGVNS. The ends were cut back, 7 bases at V and 0 bases at J, with 12 bases in the middle.

This clonotype was counted at least ten times. The V call is TRBV6-2 or TRBV6-3, the J call TRBJ1-1; 12 nucleotides agree with TRBD1. V lost 6 bases to trimming and J lost 3 bases; unmatched junction nucleotides: 14. The CDR3 is 18 amino acids. The germline V gene has CDR1 MNHEY and CDR2 SVGEGT. CDR3: CASRRGDRGLNQDTEAFF. In nucleotides, the CDR3 is TGTGCCAGCAGACGGGGGGACAGGGGGCTTAATCAGGACACTGAAGCTTTCTTT.

This clonotype was picked up a small number of times. The chain recombines TRBV6-7 with TRBJ2-6; a weak D match, TRBD1 (6 bases). TRBV6-7 is reported as an ORF; its role is uncertain. V was trimmed by 1 base and J by 1 base, leaving 11 bases between them. CDR3 size: 17 residues. CDR3 sequence: CASSYCLQGSGANVLTF. CDR3 nucleotides: TGTGCCAGCAGTTACTGTCTGCAGGGGTCTGGGGCCAACGTCCTGACTTTC.

The gene calls are TRBV5-3 and TRBJ1-1, with a weak D call TRBD1 (6 bases). TRBV5-3 is an ORF; its function is uncertain. The CDR3 is 20 residues long. The ends were cut back, 1 base at V and 0 bases at J, with 25 bases in the middle. Written as DNA, the CDR3 is TGTGCCAGAAGCTTGTACATGGGGGGGGGGCAGCCTCCCATGAACACTGAAGCTTTCTTT. Amino acids: CARSLYMGGGQPPMNTEAFF.

This clonotype was recorded a few times. The chain combines TRBV4-1 with TRBJ2-7, with 9 bases aligning to TRBD1. The CDR3 is 16 amino acids. Germline CDR1 and CDR2: MGHRA and YSYEKL. J was trimmed by 1 base and V by 3 bases; bases with no gene match: 7. In DNA form, the CDR3 reads TGCGCCAGCAGCCAGGACAGGGGTCCTAAATCCTACGAGCAGTACGTC. Translated: CASSQDRGPKSYEQYV.

This clonotype has just a few counts. The chain recombines TRBV5-6 with TRBJ2-1; D assignment may be TRBD1 or TRBD2 (5 bases each). V lost 4 bases and J lost 2, with 16 bases in between. This CDR3 spans 16 amino acids. The germline V gene has CDR1 SGHDT and CDR2 YYEEEE. CDR3 amino acids: CASSRGWTVPYNEQFF. CDR3 DNA sequence: TGTGCCAGCAGCCGGGGCTGGACTGTCCCCTACAATGAGCAGTTCTTC.

In its sample, this clonotype was seen many times. This chain uses TRBV12-3 or TRBV12-4 with TRBJ1-5, with D perhaps matching TRBD1 (5 bases). The CDR3 has 16 amino acids. The V and J ends lost 3 bases and 2 bases respectively, with 14 bases between them. This CDR3 is CASSFKLGEGNQPQHF. The CDR3 DNA reads as TGTGCCAGCAGTTTTAAACTGGGGGAGGGCAATCAGCCCCAGCATTTT.

This clonotype was seen at least ten times. This chain joins TRBV7-9 and TRBJ1-2; 8 nucleotides align to TRBD1. CDR1 and CDR2 from the germline V gene are SEHNR and FQNEAQ (reference sequence). The CDR3 has 15 amino acids. The V and J ends lost 5 bases and 2 bases, in that order; junction bases with no gene match: 7. Here the CDR3 DNA reads TGTGCCAGCAGCCCTAGACAGGGGACCAACTATGGCTACACCTTC. Amino acids: CASSPRQGTNYGYTF.

This clonotype was detected ten times or more. This chain uses TRBV11-2 with TRBJ1-1; 8 nucleotides match TRBD1. This CDR3 has 14 residues. J lost 5 bases, V lost 4 bases, and 6 bases had no gene match. CDR1 is SGHAT and CDR2 is FQNNGV in the germline V gene. The CDR3 is CASSSRTGRTEAFF. The CDR3 DNA follows: TGTGCCAGCAGCTCCCGGACAGGGAGGACTGAAGCTTTCTTT.